The 2 T cell receptor beta chains given below trace back to one sample, sequenced in a study of control samples from healthy donors and cancer patients. Data came from immunoSEQ multiplex PCR; TCRdb stores just in-frame clones and leaves some out. The sample lists roughly 200,000 clones, about nine tenths occurring once. The material sequenced was blood. Receptors were obtained from a man aged 25 to 45 in good health.

The chain joins TRBV27 to TRBJ2-1; the match to TRBD2 covers 8 bases. The germline CDR1 and CDR2 sequences are MNHEY and SMNVEV (reference sequence). With 6 bases clipped from V and 5 bases from J, the junction kept 6 bases outside the gene matches. The CDR3 totals 14 residues. The CDR3 coding sequence is TGTGCCAGCAGCTCGGGGGGGAATAACAATGAGCAGTTCTTC. Protein product: CASSSGGNNNEQFF.

CDR3 loop: CASSYGVNQPQHF. The CDR3 bases are TGTGCCAGCAGTTATGGAGTAAATCAGCCCCAGCATTTT. The chain links TRBV12-3 or TRBV12-4 to TRBJ1-5; D not certain. V lost 4 bases and J 4 bases, leaving 8 bases between the germline ends. The CDR3 runs to 13 residues.